This entry features one TCR beta chain sequence. Its cognate antigen is unknown. This specimen comes from a study of T cell repertoires in cytomegalovirus infection. Study summary: Indications came from public TCR beta signatures; they pointed to CMV infection and to a matching HLA type. General observations from the study: Across the ex vivo response, the dominant clonotypes were HLA-C-restricted CMV-specific TCR beta clonotypes. People with CMV and the relevant HLA were identified by cumulative public TCR beta family frequency.

TCRdb re-analysed the reads in MiXCR, keeping a single row per CDR3 protein. The sample has hundreds of thousands of distinct CDR3 sequences, less than 40% seen once. Per the germline V gene, CDR1 is MDHEN and CDR2 is SYDVKM. This CDR3 is built from 15 residues. Trimming pared 6 bases from V and 2 bases from J, leaving 17 bases between. The origin of this receptor is a human donor in good health (CMV status not recorded). Some clones in this sample may be carry-over from other donors' samples. This chain uses TRBV28 with TRBJ2-7, with D tentatively TRBD2 (6 bases). The source material was PBMCs. The CDR3 is CASRIIAEETYEQYF. As DNA, the CDR3 is TGTGCCAGCAGGATTATAGCGGAAGAAACCTACGAGCAGTACTTC.